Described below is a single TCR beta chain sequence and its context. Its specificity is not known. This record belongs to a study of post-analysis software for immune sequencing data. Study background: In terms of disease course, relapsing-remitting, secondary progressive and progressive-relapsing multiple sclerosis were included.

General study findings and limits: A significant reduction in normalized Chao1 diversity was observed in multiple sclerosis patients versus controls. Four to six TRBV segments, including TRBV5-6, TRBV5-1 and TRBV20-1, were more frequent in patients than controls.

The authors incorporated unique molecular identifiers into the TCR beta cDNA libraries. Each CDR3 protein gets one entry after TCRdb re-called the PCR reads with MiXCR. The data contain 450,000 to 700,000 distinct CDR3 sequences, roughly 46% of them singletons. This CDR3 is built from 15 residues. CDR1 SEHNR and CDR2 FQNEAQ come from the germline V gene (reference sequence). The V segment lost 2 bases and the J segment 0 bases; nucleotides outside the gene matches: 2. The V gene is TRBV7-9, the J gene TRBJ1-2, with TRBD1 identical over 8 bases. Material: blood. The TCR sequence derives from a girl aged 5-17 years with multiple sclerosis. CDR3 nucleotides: TGTGCCAGCAGCTTACTACAGGGGGCTAACTATGGCTACACCTTC. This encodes CASSLLQGANYGYTF.